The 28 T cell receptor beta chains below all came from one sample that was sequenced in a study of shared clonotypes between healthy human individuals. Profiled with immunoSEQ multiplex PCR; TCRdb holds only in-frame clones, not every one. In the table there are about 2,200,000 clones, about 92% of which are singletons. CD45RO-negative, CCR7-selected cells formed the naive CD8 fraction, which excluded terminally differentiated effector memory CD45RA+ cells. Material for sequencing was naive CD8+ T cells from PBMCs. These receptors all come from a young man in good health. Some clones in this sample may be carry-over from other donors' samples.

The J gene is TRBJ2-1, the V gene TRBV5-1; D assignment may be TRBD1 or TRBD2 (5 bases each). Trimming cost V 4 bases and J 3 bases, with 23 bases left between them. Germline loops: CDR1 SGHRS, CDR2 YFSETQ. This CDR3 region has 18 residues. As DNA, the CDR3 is TGCGCCAGCAGCGGATGGTTTGGGGGTGGAGGCGACTACAATGAGCAGTTCTTC. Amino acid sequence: CASSGWFGGGGDYNEQFF.

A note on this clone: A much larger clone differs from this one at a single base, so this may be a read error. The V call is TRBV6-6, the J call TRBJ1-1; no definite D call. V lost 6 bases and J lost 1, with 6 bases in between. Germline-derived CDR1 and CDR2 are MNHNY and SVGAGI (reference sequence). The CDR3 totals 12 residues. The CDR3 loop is CASSVGNTEAFF. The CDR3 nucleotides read TGTGCCAGCAGCGTAGGGAACACTGAAGCTTTCTTT.

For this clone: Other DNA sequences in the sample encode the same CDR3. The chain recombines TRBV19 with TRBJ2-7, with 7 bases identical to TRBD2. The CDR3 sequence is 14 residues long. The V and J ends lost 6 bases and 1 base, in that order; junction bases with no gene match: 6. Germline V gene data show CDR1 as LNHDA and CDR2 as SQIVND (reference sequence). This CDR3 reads CASSPRGGSYEQYF. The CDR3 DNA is TGTGCCAGTAGCCCCCGGGGAGGGTCCTACGAGCAGTACTTC.

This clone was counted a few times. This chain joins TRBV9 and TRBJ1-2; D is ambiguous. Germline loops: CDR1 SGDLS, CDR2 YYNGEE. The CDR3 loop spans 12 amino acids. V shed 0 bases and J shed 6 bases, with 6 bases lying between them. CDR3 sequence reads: CASSVAGDGYTF. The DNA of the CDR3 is TGTGCCAGCAGCGTAGCCGGGGATGGCTACACCTTC.

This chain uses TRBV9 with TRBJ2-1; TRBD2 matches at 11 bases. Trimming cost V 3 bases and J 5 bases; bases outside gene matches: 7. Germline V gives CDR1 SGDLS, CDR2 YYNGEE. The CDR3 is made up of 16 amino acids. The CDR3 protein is CASSADSGRADNEQFF. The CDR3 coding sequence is TGTGCCAGCAGCGCAGATAGCGGGAGGGCCGACAATGAGCAGTTCTTC.

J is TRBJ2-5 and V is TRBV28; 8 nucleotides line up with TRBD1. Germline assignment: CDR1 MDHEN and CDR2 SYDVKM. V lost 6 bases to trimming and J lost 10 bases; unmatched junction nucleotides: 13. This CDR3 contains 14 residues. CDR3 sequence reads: CASSLSVIQGGQYF. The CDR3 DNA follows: TGTGCCAGCAGCCTTTCCGTGATACAGGGGGGCCAGTACTTC.

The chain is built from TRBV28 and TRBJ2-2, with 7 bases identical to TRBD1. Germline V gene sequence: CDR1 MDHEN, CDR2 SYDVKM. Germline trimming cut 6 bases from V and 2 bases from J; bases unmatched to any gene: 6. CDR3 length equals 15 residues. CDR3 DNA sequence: TGTGCCAGCAGCCCCGGGACAGACAACACCGGGGAGCTGTTTTTT. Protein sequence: CASSPGTDNTGELFF.

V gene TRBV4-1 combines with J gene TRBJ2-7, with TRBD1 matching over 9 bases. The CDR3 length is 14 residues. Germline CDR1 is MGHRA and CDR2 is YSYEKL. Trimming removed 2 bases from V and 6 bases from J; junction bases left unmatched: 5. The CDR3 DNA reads TGCGCCAGCAGCCAACTCGGGACAGGGAGCGAGCAGTACTTC. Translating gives CASSQLGTGSEQYF.

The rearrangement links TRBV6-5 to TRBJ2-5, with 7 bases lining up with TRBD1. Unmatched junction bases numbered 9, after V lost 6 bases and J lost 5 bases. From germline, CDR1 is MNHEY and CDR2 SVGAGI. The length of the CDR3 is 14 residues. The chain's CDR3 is CASSHGEGAETQYF. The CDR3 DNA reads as TGTGCCAGCAGCCACGGAGAGGGGGCCGAGACCCAGTACTTC.

The CDR3 region is CASSPPPDSYEQYF. The CDR3 DNA reads as TGTGCCAGCAGCCCCCCGCCGGACTCCTACGAGCAGTACTTC. This chain uses TRBV11-2 with TRBJ2-7; D unresolved. V was clipped by 5 bases and J by 0 bases, with 11 bases between them. CDR3 length equals 14 residues. Germline V lookup: CDR1 SGHAT, CDR2 FQNNGV.

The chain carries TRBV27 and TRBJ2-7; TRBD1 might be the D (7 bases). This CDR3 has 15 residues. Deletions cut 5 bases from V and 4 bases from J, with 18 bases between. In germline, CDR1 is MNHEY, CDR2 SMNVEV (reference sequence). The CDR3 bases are TGTGCCAGCAGTCAGGGGGGTGCCGCCGCTTACGAGCAGTACTTC. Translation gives CASSQGGAAAYEQYF.

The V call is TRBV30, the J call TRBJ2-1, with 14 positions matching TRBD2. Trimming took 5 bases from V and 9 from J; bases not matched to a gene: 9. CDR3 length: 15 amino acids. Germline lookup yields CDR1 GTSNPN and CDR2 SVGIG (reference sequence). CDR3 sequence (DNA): TGTGCCTGGGAATGGGGACTAGCGGGGGCCCGTGAGCAGTTCTTC. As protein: CAWEWGLAGAREQFF.

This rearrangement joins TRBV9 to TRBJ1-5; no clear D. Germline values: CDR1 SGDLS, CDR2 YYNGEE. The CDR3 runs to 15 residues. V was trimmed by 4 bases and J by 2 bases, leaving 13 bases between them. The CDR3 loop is CASSPTLTGNQPQHF. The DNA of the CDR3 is TGTGCCAGCAGCCCGACCCTTACGGGCAATCAGCCCCAGCATTTT.

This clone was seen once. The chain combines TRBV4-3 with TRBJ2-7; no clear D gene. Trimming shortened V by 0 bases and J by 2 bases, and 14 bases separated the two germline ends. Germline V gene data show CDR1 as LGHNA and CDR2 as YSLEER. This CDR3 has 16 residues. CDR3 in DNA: TGCGCCAGCAGCCAAGATCGATCACTCCCTACCTACGAGCAGTACTTC. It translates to CASSQDRSLPTYEQYF.

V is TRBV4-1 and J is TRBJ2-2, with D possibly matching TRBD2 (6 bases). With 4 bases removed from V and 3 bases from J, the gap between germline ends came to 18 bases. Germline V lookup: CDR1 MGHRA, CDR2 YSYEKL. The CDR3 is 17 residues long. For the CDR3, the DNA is TGCGCCAGCAGCCGGAGGATCGGACCGGGGGACACCGGGGAGCTGTTTTTT. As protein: CASSRRIGPGDTGELFF.

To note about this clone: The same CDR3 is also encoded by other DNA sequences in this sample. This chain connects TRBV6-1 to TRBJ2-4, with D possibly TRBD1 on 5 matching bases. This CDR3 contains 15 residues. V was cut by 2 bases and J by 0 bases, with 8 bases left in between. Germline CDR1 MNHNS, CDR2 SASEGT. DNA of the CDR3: TGTGCCAGCAGTGAAACAGGTGTAGCCAAAAACATTCAGTACTTC. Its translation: CASSETGVAKNIQYF.

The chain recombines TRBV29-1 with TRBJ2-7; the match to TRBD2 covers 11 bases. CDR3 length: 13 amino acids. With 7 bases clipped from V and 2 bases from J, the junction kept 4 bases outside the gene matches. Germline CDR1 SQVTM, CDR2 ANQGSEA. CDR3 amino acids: CSAIAGGTYEQYF. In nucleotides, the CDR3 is TGCAGCGCGATAGCGGGAGGGACCTACGAGCAGTACTTC.

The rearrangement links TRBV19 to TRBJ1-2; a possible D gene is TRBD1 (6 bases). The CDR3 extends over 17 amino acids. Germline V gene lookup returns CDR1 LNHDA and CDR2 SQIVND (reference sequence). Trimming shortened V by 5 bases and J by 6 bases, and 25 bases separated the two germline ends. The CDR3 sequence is CASSPFLFRTVGDGYTF. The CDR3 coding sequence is TGTGCCAGTAGTCCATTCCTATTTCGGACAGTAGGAGATGGCTACACCTTC. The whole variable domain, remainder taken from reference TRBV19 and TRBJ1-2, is DGGITQSPKYLFRKEGQNVTLSCEQNLNHDAMYWYRQDPGQGLRLIYYSQIVNDFQKGDIAEGYSVSREKKESFPLTVTSAQKNPTAFYLCASSPFLFRTVGDGYTFGSGTRLTVV.

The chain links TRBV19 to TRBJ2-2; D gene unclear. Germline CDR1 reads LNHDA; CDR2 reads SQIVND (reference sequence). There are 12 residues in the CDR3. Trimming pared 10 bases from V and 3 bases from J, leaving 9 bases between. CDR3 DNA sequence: TGTGCCACCAGCACCTACACCGGGGAGCTGTTTTTT. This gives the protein CATSTYTGELFF. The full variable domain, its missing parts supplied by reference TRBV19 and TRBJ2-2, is DGGITQSPKYLFRKEGQNVTLSCEQNLNHDAMYWYRQDPGQGLRLIYYSQIVNDFQKGDIAEGYSVSREKKESFPLTVTSAQKNPTAFYLCATSTYTGELFFGEGSRLTVL.

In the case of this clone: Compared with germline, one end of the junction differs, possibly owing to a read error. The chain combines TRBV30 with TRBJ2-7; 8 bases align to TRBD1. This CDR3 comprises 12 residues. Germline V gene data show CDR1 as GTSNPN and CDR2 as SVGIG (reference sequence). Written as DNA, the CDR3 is TGTGCCTGGAGTGTCAAACTCGGACAGGGAAACTTC. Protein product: CAWSVKLGQGNF. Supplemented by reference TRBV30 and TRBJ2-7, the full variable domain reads SQTIHQWPATLVQPVGSPLSLECTVEGTSNPNLYWYRQAAGRGLQLLFYSVGIGQISSEVPQNLSASRPQDRQFILSSKKLLLSDSGFYLCAWSVKLGQGNFGPGTRLTVT.

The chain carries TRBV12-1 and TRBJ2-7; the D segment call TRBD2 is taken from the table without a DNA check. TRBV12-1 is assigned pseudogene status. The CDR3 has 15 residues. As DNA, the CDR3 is TGTGCCAGCAGCCCAGGGACTAGCGATACCTACGAGCAGTACTTC. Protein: CASSPGTSDTYEQYF.

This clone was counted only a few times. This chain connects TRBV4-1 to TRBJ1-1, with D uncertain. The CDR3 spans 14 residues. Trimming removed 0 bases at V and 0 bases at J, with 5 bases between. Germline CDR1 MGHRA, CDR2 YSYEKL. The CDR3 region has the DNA TGCGCCAGCAGCCAAGATCAAATGAACACTGAAGCTTTCTTT. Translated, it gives CASSQDQMNTEAFF.

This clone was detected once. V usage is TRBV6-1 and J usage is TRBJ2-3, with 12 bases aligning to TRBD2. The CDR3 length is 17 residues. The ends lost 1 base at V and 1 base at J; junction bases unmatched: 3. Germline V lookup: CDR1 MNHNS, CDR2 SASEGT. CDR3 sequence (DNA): TGTGCCAGCAGTGAAGTAGGACTAGCGGGACGCACAGATACGCAGTATTTT. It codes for CASSEVGLAGRTDTQYF.

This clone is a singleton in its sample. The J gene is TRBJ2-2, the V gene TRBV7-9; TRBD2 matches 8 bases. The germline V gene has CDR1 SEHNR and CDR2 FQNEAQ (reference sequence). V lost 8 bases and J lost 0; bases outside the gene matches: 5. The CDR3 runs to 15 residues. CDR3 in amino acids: CASGGLASNTGELFF. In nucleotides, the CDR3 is TGTGCCAGCGGAGGACTAGCCTCGAACACCGGGGAGCTGTTTTTT.

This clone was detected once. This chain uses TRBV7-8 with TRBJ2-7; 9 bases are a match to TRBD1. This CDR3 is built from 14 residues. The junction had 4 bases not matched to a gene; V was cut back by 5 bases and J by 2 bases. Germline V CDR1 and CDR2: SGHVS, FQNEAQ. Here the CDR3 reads CASSIGTGTYEQYF. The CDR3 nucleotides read TGTGCCAGCAGCATCGGGACAGGGACCTACGAGCAGTACTTC.

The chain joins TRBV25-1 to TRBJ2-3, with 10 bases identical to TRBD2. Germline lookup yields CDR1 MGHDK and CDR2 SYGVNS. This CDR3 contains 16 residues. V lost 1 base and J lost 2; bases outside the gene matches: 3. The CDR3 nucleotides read TGTGCCAGCAGTGAATGGACTAGCGGTAACACAGATACGCAGTATTTT. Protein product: CASSEWTSGNTDTQYF.

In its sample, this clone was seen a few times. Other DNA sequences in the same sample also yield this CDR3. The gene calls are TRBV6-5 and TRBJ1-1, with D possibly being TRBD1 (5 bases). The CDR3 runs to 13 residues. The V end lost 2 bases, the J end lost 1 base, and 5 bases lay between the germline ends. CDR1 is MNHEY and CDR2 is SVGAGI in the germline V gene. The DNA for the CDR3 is TGTGCCAGCAGTTACCAGGGGAACACTGAAGCTTTCTTT. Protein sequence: CASSYQGNTEAFF.

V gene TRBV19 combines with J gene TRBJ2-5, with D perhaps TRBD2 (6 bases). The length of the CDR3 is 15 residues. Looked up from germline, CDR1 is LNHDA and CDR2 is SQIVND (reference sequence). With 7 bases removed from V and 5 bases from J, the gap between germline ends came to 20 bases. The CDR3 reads CASMDPRIGGETQYF. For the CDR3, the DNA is TGTGCCAGTATGGACCCCCGGATAGGAGGGGAGACCCAGTACTTC.